Listed below are T cell receptor beta chains from one sample, sequenced in a study of read filtering for tumor transcriptome and immune sequencing. TCRdb re-derived calls from the reads in MiXCR, one entry per CDR3 protein. The sample contains about 40,000 distinct CDR3 sequences, approximately 15% of which appear only once. Material: a population of CD138-negative cells sorted from bone marrow. The receptors originated from a donor aged 40 or older with multiple myeloma. CDR3s include the opening cysteine and the closing phenylalanine or tryptophan. The order of the fields is V gene, clone size, J gene, D gene, CDR3 DNA, CDR3 protein. A D gene is named only where the DNA matches it firmly. Not all rows give a size; the values are once, few, many and, for expanded clones, a class.

TRBV29-1,many,TRBJ2-3,.,TGCAGCGTTGTGGTCCTGGCTAGCACAGATACGCAGTATTTT,CSVVVLASTDTQYF
TRBV9,.,TRBJ1-2,TRBD1,TGTGCCAGCGGAAAGACAGGGGGCTATGGCTACACCTTC,CASGKTGGYGYTF
TRBV7-3,many,TRBJ2-2,TRBD1,TGTGCCAGCAGCAGGACAGGGAACACCGGGGAGCTGTTTTTT,CASSRTGNTGELFF
TRBV12-3/TRBV12-4,many,TRBJ2-1,.,TGTGCCAGCAGTTTGGTTGGACCGCAGATTACCCGCTCCTACAATGAGCAGTTCTTC,CASSLVGPQITRSYNEQFF
TRBV18,many,TRBJ2-3,TRBD2,TGTGCCAGCTCACTAACTAGCGGGACTATCCAGCATACGCAGTATTTT,CASSLTSGTIQHTQYF
TRBV29-1,many,TRBJ1-1,.,TGCAGCGTTGTCAGGGGTGTGAACACTGAAGCTTTCTTT,CSVVRGVNTEAFF
TRBV29-1,few,TRBJ2-1,.,TGCAGCGTTCCTAAACCCGAGAAGGGGGGGCGGGAGCTCTACAATGAGCAGTTCTTC,CSVPKPEKGGRELYNEQFF
TRBV7-9,many,TRBJ2-3,TRBD2,TGTGCCAGCAGCTTAGCTAGCGGGCTCACAGATACGCAGTATTTT,CASSLASGLTDTQYF
TRBV28,.,TRBJ2-3,.,TGTGCCAGCACCTCCCGAGGGGCTAGCACAGATACGCAGTATTTT,CASTSRGASTDTQYF
TRBV28,.,TRBJ1-1,.,TGTGCCAGCAAATGGTCTAATACTGAAGCTTTCTTT,CASKWSNTEAFF
TRBV12-3/TRBV12-4,few,TRBJ1-3,.,TGTGCCAGCAGTTCGACGGTTGGAAACACCATATATTTT,CASSSTVGNTIYF
TRBV28,many,TRBJ2-5,TRBD2,TGTGCCAGCATGGGACTAGCGGCAGCGGAGACCCAGTACTTC,CASMGLAAAETQYF
TRBV29-1,.,TRBJ2-3,.,TGCAGCGTCCTTCGGGGCGTAAGCATCGATACGCAGTATTTT,CSVLRGVSIDTQYF
TRBV30,many,TRBJ2-7,.,TGTGCCTGGAGTGCGCAGGGTCCCCACGAGCAGTACTTC,CAWSAQGPHEQYF
TRBV7-2,.,TRBJ2-7,.,TGTGCGGGCAGCCCCCTTGTGGGGAACGAGCAGTACTTC,CAGSPLVGNEQYF
TRBV5-1,many,TRBJ2-7,.,TGCGCCAGCAGCTTGGGTGGGCCCTCCGTCGTGCAGTACTTC,CASSLGGPSVVQYF
TRBV5-1,many,TRBJ1-3,TRBD1,TGCGCCAGCAGCTTGGGACAGGGTGTTGGAAACACCATATATTTT,CASSLGQGVGNTIYF
TRBV6-1,many,TRBJ2-7,.,TGTGCCAGCAGTGATCAATCAGGACAATACGAGCAGTACTTC,CASSDQSGQYEQYF
TRBV29-1,many,TRBJ2-3,.,TGCAGCGTCGGGGATGGGGGTAGCACAGATACGCAGTATTTT,CSVGDGGSTDTQYF
TRBV2,.,TRBJ1-5,.,TGTGCCAGCAGTTCCGGACTGGGGGCAGGTCAGCCCCAGCACTTT,CASSSGLGAGQPQHF
TRBV28,.,TRBJ2-5,TRBD2,TGTGCCAGCAGTCGTACGATCCCGGGACTAGCGGACCAAGAGACCCAGTACTTC,CASSRTIPGLADQETQYF
TRBV7-8,few,TRBJ2-1,.,TGTGCCAGCAGCCCGCTAGGCGACAATGAGCAGTTCTTC,CASSPLGDNEQFF
TRBV28,many,TRBJ1-1,.,TGTGCCAGCAGTTTTCTGGACACTGAAGCTTTCTTT,CASSFLDTEAFF
TRBV29-1,many,TRBJ2-1,TRBD2,TGCAGCGTTGCCGGACTAGCGGGAACCCCCCTAAGTTCCTACAATGAGCAGTTCTTC,CSVAGLAGTPLSSYNEQFF
TRBV28,many,TRBJ2-4,.,TGTGCCATTTCCATGCCCACAACAGGGTGGAGGGCCAAAAACATTCAGTACTTC,CAISMPTTGWRAKNIQYF
TRBV28,many,TRBJ2-4,TRBD1,TGTGCCAGCAGTCTCTACAGGGGGAACATTCAGTACTTC,CASSLYRGNIQYF
TRBV6-1,.,TRBJ2-1,TRBD2,TGTGCCAGCTCACCCCAACTAGCGGGTAGATACAATGAGCAGTTCTTC,CASSPQLAGRYNEQFF
TRBV18,many,TRBJ1-5,.,TGTGCCAGCAGCCCCGACAGGAATCAGCCCCAGCATTTT,CASSPDRNQPQHF
TRBV20-1,many,TRBJ2-1,.,TGCAGTGCTAGAGAGGGTCCAAGGAGATACAATGAGCAGTTCTTC,CSAREGPRRYNEQFF
TRBV29-1,few,TRBJ1-2,.,TGCAGCGTCACACATATGGAAAACTATGGCTACACCTTC,CSVTHMENYGYTF
TRBV29-1,many,TRBJ1-1,.,TGCAGCGTTTACCACACTGAAGCTTTCTTT,CSVYHTEAFF
TRBV9,.,TRBJ2-2,TRBD2,TGTGCCAGCAGCGTAACGGGAGGATACACCGGGGAGCTGTTTTTT,CASSVTGGYTGELFF
TRBV20-1,many,TRBJ2-7,TRBD1,TGCAGTGAAGAAGGGGACAGCCACTACGAGCAGTACTTC,CSEEGDSHYEQYF
TRBV20-1,many,TRBJ2-3,.,TGCAGTGCTAGCGAAGGAGATACGCAGTATTTT,CSASEGDTQYF
TRBV5-5,many,TRBJ2-5,TRBD1,TGTGCCAGCAGCTTGGACAGGGGAGAGACCCAGTACTTC,CASSLDRGETQYF
TRBV25-1,many,TRBJ2-7,.,TGTGCCAGCACCGAGGGCACGCCGAAAGGAGAGCAGTACTTC,CASTEGTPKGEQYF
TRBV20-1,.,TRBJ2-1,.,TGCAGTGCCGGAGAGCCGGGACGGGTCTACAATGAGCAGTTCTTC,CSAGEPGRVYNEQFF
TRBV27,many,TRBJ2-6,TRBD1,TGTGCCAGCAGTCGCACAGGGGCAGGGGCCAACGTCCTGACTTTC,CASSRTGAGANVLTF
TRBV20-1,many,TRBJ2-5,.,TGCAGTGCTAGAGATCCGGGTCCTTCGGGTGAGACCCAGTACTTC,CSARDPGPSGETQYF
TRBV28,.,TRBJ2-1,.,TGTGCCAGCAGTTGGGGGTATGGGGAAAACAATGAGCAGCTCTTT,CASSWGYGENNEQLF
TRBV18,many,TRBJ1-1,.,TGTGCCAGCTCACAATTAGGACAGAACACTGAAGCTTTCTTT,CASSQLGQNTEAFF
TRBV20-1,many,TRBJ2-1,TRBD2,TGCAGTGCTGACTCCGGGACTAGCGGGAGTAATGAGCAGTTCTTC,CSADSGTSGSNEQFF
TRBV20-1,many,TRBJ1-4,TRBD1,TGCAGTGCGCGCGACAGGGGAGGGGAAAAACTGTTTTTT,CSARDRGGEKLFF
TRBV7-8,many,TRBJ2-3,TRBD2,TGTGCCAGCAGCCCCCTAGGGCTAGCGGGAGTAGCAGATACGCAGTATTTT,CASSPLGLAGVADTQYF
TRBV10-3,many,TRBJ2-1,.,TGTGCCATCAGTGTTAGGCGGGCCTACAATGAGCAGTTCTTC,CAISVRRAYNEQFF
TRBV20-1,many,TRBJ2-5,TRBD2,TGCAGTGCTAGAGATAGCGGGAGCATTACAGAGACCCAGTACTTC,CSARDSGSITETQYF
TRBV29-1,.,TRBJ2-5,.,TGCAGCGTAAGCGTGGGGCGGGAGACCCAGTACTTC,CSVSVGRETQYF
TRBV5-1,many,TRBJ1-5,.,TGCGCCAGCAGCGAGGGGTCGAGCAATCAGCCCCAGCATTTT,CASSEGSSNQPQHF
TRBV7-2,many,TRBJ2-1,.,TGTGCCAGCAGCTTAATGCGGCACTACAATGAGCAGTTCTTC,CASSLMRHYNEQFF